The 32 T cell receptor beta chains given below trace back to one sample, sequenced in a study of CD8+CD57+ T cells in acquired aplastic anemia. The study profiled TCR beta VDJ and CDR3 using genomic DNA as template. TCRdb itself ran the reads through MiXCR, one entry per CDR3 protein. The sample holds approximately 270,000 distinct CDR3 sequences, roughly half seen once. Source material: sorted CD4+, CD8+, or CD8+CD57+ T cells (not recorded which) from PBMCs. These receptors were obtained from a human donor with severe aplastic anemia or a healthy control (not recorded which).

This chain uses TRBV4-3 with TRBJ2-7; D call uncertain. V shed 0 bases and J shed 4 bases, with 10 bases lying between them. Germline V gene lookup returns CDR1 LGHNA and CDR2 YSLEER. The CDR3 has 14 amino acids. The CDR3 DNA reads as TGCGCCAGCAGCCAAGACTGGGCCGGGTACGAGCAGTACTTC. Amino acid sequence: CASSQDWAGYEQYF.

The chain combines TRBV13 with TRBJ2-7, with D unclear. CDR3 size: 11 residues. Germline V gene lookup returns CDR1 PRHDT and CDR2 FYEKMQ (reference sequence). Trimming removed 0 bases from V and 10 bases from J, with 7 bases in between. CDR3 in amino acids: CASSLGLLQYF. The CDR3 DNA is TGTGCCAGCAGCTTAGGCCTGCTCCAGTACTTC.

This clonotype was found once. The junction shows a germline mismatch at one end, possibly a read error. The chain couples TRBV11-2 to TRBJ2-5, with TRBD1 identical over 9 bases. Germline V CDR1 and CDR2: SGHAT, FQNNGV. This CDR3 is built from 14 residues. The CDR3 loop reads CASSKGQGFETQYF. The CDR3 DNA reads as TGTGCCAGCAGCAAGGGACAGGGTTTCGAGACTCAGTACTTC.

The rearrangement uses TRBV9 and TRBJ1-3; 7 nucleotides line up with TRBD1. The germline gives CDR1 SGDLS, CDR2 YYNGEE. Germline trimming cut 6 bases from V and 3 bases from J; bases unmatched to any gene: 3. The CDR3 runs to 13 residues. In DNA form, the CDR3 reads TGTGCCAGCAAGGCAGGGGGTGGAAACACCATATATTTT. The encoded protein is CASKAGGGNTIYF.

The gene calls are TRBV7-2 and TRBJ1-5; TRBD1 matches at 7 bases. The junction had 4 bases not matched to a gene; V was cut back by 5 bases and J by 3 bases. The CDR3 contains 14 residues. Germline lookup yields CDR1 SGHTA and CDR2 FQGNSA. CDR3 amino acids: CASSPGTANQPQHF. As DNA, the CDR3 is TGTGCCAGCAGCCCCGGGACAGCCAATCAGCCCCAGCATTTT.

This clonotype was detected many times. CDR3 in DNA: TGTGCCTGGGGACAGGGCCCCTACGAGCAGTACTTC. It is translated as CAWGQGPYEQYF. The chain uses TRBV30 and TRBJ2-7; 8 positions match TRBD1. The CDR3 consists of 12 residues. The ends lost 5 bases at V and 2 bases at J; junction bases unmatched: 2. Germline lookup yields CDR1 GTSNPN and CDR2 SVGIG (reference sequence).

The rearrangement links TRBV9 to TRBJ2-1, with 7 nucleotides matching TRBD1. The CDR3 covers 15 residues. The trim removed 4 bases at V and 0 bases at J, leaving 4 bases unmatched. Looked up from germline, CDR1 is SGDLS and CDR2 is YYNGEE. The CDR3 here is CASSLGTASYNEQFF. Here the CDR3 DNA reads TGTGCCAGCAGCCTCGGGACAGCCTCCTACAATGAGCAGTTCTTC.

The table lists this clonotype with a count of one. The rearrangement joins TRBV11-2 to TRBJ2-1; TRBD2 matches at 9 bases. Germline CDR1 is SGHAT and CDR2 is FQNNGV. The V segment lost 5 bases and the J segment 3 bases; nucleotides outside the gene matches: 5. This CDR3 spans 15 amino acids. This CDR3 reads CASSTRTSVYNEQFF. As DNA, the CDR3 is TGTGCCAGCAGCACCCGGACTAGCGTCTACAATGAGCAGTTCTTC.

This clonotype was seen many times. This chain links TRBV5-1 with TRBJ1-2; possibly TRBD1 for D (6 bases). CDR1 is SGHRS, CDR2 YFSETQ, per germline. Trimming removed 2 bases at V and 5 bases at J, with 16 bases between. This CDR3 spans 15 amino acids. The CDR3 is CASSLGRGFDYGYTF. The CDR3 DNA follows: TGCGCCAGCAGCTTAGGTAGGGGGTTCGATTATGGCTACACCTTC.

This clonotype was counted only a few times. The genes are TRBV7-9 and TRBJ2-3; D gene ambiguous. Between the trimmed V and J ends, which lost 7 bases and 2 bases, there was a span of 7 bases. CDR3 length: 12 amino acids. The germline gives CDR1 SEHNR, CDR2 FQNEAQ (reference sequence). CDR3 region: CASIKATDTQYF. DNA for the CDR3: TGTGCCAGCATTAAGGCCACAGATACGCAGTATTTT.

The genes are TRBV10-3 and TRBJ1-2, with D unresolved. This CDR3 spans 14 amino acids. The V end was cut by 6 bases, the J end by 4 bases, with 15 bases between. The germline V gene has CDR1 ENHRY and CDR2 SYGVKD. CDR3 coding DNA: TGTGCCATCAGCGACGCGGCAACCTCCTATGGCTACACCTTC. It specifies CAISDAATSYGYTF.

This clonotype was recorded many times. The chain is built from TRBV6-1 and TRBJ1-6, with 7 nucleotides matching TRBD1. CDR1 MNHNS and CDR2 SASEGT come from the germline V gene. The CDR3 length is 15 residues. The J segment lost 7 bases and the V segment lost 5 bases, leaving 8 bases of the junction unmatched. The CDR3 sequence is CASSPRQGGNSPLHF. CDR3 DNA: TGTGCCAGCAGTCCGAGACAGGGAGGGAATTCACCCCTCCACTTT.

V gene TRBV6-2 or TRBV6-3 combines with J gene TRBJ1-3; TRBD1 matches 7 bases. This CDR3 region has 14 residues. Per germline, CDR1 MNHEY and CDR2 SVGEGT. Germline trimming cut 6 bases from V and 4 bases from J; bases unmatched to any gene: 6. DNA of the CDR3: TGTGCCAGCAGGACCGGGACAGTAGGAAACACCATATATTTT. Its protein is CASRTGTVGNTIYF.

The sample holds a few counts of this clonotype. This chain connects TRBV5-4 to TRBJ2-3; no clear D. The germline V gene encodes CDR1 SGHNT and CDR2 YYREEE (reference sequence). V was trimmed by 0 bases and J by 0 bases, leaving 8 bases between them. The CDR3 totals 15 residues. For the CDR3, the DNA is TGTGCCAGCAGCTTGGGATCATCTAGCACAGATACGCAGTATTTT. Residues: CASSLGSSSTDTQYF.

This clonotype was seen a handful of times. The chain has TRBV19 and TRBJ1-1, with D possibly being TRBD1 (6 bases). Germline values: CDR1 LNHDA, CDR2 SQIVND (reference sequence). Between the trimmed V and J ends, which lost 1 base and 7 bases, there was a span of 10 bases. This CDR3 is 13 amino acids long. The CDR3 sequence is CASSIGQVNEAFF. The CDR3 nucleotides are TGTGCCAGTAGTATAGGACAGGTGAATGAAGCTTTCTTT.

This clonotype has a count of ten or more. The J gene is TRBJ2-2, the V gene TRBV6-6; 11 bases align to TRBD1. Germline V gene lookup returns CDR1 MNHNY and CDR2 SVGAGI (reference sequence). This CDR3 is 16 amino acids long. The V and J ends lost 6 bases and 5 bases, in that order; junction bases with no gene match: 8. This chain's CDR3 is CASRGGQGAGTGELFF. The CDR3, as DNA: TGTGCCAGCAGGGGCGGACAGGGGGCAGGGACCGGGGAGCTGTTTTTT.

The chain links TRBV20-1 to TRBJ1-2; perhaps TRBD1 as D (5 bases). This CDR3 region has 18 residues. CDR1 is DFQATT, CDR2 SNEGSKA, per germline (reference sequence). Trimming cost V 0 bases and J 5 bases, with 25 bases left between them. The CDR3 protein is CSARDWRDPGGLGYGYTF. In DNA, the CDR3 is TGCAGTGCTAGAGATTGGAGGGACCCTGGAGGGCTAGGGTATGGCTACACCTTC.

The chain links TRBV7-8 to TRBJ1-5; unclear D gene. There are 13 residues in the CDR3. The V end was cut by 5 bases, the J end by 5 bases, with 10 bases between. CDR1 is SGHVS, CDR2 FQNEAQ, per germline. CDR3 coding DNA: TGTGCCAGCAGCCAATTATCATATCAGCCCCAGCATTTT. Translated, it gives CASSQLSYQPQHF. The full variable domain, rest sourced from reference TRBV7-8 and TRBJ1-5, is GAGVSQSPRYKVAKRGQDVALRCDPISGHVSLFWYQQALGQGPEFLTYFQNEAQLDKSGLPSDRFFAERPEGSVSTLKIQRTQQEDSAVYLCASSQLSYQPQHFGDGTRLSIL.

This clonotype was seen at least ten times. The rearrangement links TRBV6-4 to TRBJ2-7, with 14 bases lining up with TRBD2. The CDR3 is 20 amino acids. With V trimmed by 0 bases and J by 0 bases, 10 bases remained unmatched. The germline gives CDR1 MRHNA, CDR2 SNTAGT. CDR3 DNA: TGTGCCAGCAGTGACTCGGGCGGGACTAGCGGGGGCCCAAGCTCCTACGAGCAGTACTTC. Translated, it gives CASSDSGGTSGGPSSYEQYF.

In the case of this clonotype: At one of its ends the junction is not consistent with the germline gene, which may arise from a read error. The rearrangement joins TRBV15 to TRBJ2-7; TRBD1 is a possible D gene (6 bases). This CDR3 comprises 15 residues. CDR1 is LNHNV and CDR2 is YYDKDF in the germline V gene (reference sequence). The CDR3 sequence is CATSRGRDNSCEQYF. CDR3 nucleotide sequence: TGTGCCACCAGCAGAGGTAGGGACAACTCCTGCGAGCAGTACTTC.

Notes on this clonotype: At one of its ends the junction is not consistent with the germline gene, which may arise from a read error. V and J are TRBV2 and TRBJ1-6; D is possibly TRBD1 (5 bases). The CDR3 totals 13 residues. Germline V lookup: CDR1 SNHLY, CDR2 FYNNEI. CDR3 DNA: TGTGCCAGCAGCCAGGGTTGGAATTCACCCCTCCAATTT. Translation: CASSQGWNSPLQF. Full variable domain (remainder filled in from reference TRBV2 and TRBJ1-6): EPEVTQTPSHQVTQMGQEVILRCVPISNHLYFYWYRQILGQKVEFLVSFYNNEISEKSEIFDDQFSVERPDGSNFTLKIRSTKLEDSAMYFCASSQGWNSPLQFGNGTRLTVT.

The genes are TRBV20-1 and TRBJ1-4; a possible D gene is TRBD1 (5 bases). The V end was cut by 6 bases, the J end by 5 bases, with 16 bases between. Germline V lookup: CDR1 DFQATT, CDR2 SNEGSKA (reference sequence). The CDR3 spans 14 residues. DNA for the CDR3: TGCAGTGCGCCTACCGGGACTAGGAATGAAAAACTGTTTTTT. This codes for CSAPTGTRNEKLFF.

This clonotype came up many times. The chain carries TRBV7-2 and TRBJ2-5; D ambiguous. There are 11 residues in the CDR3. V dropped 1 base and J dropped 5 bases, with 2 bases sitting between them. The germline CDR1 and CDR2 sequences are SGHTA and FQGNSA. CDR3 DNA sequence: TGTGCCAGCAGCTTAGTGGAGACCCAGTACTTC. Encoded protein: CASSLVETQYF.

A word on this clonotype: One end of the junction is discordant with germline, which a read error may explain. The genes are TRBV5-5 and TRBJ2-2; no firm D call. The CDR3 extends over 16 amino acids. CDR1 is SGHKS and CDR2 is YYEKEE in the germline V gene (reference sequence). The CDR3 is CASSNDGWGNTGELFF. As DNA, the CDR3 is TGCGCCAGCAGTAACGACGGTTGGGGGAACACCGGGGAGCTGTTTTTT.

There are many counts of this clonotype. The chain couples TRBV7-8 to TRBJ2-3, with D possibly being TRBD1 (5 bases). Trimming cost V 5 bases and J 2 bases, with 8 bases left between them. Germline V gene sequence: CDR1 SGHVS, CDR2 FQNEAQ. The CDR3 runs 13 residues. CDR3 nucleotide sequence: TGTGCCAGCAGCCGACAGATCACAGATACGCAGTATTTT. Translating it yields CASSRQITDTQYF.

V and J are TRBV7-2 and TRBJ1-6, with D uncertain. Trimming stripped 5 bases from V and 0 bases from J, with 14 bases between. Germline lookup yields CDR1 SGHTA and CDR2 FQGNSA. This CDR3 spans 17 amino acids. CDR3 amino acids: CASSRDGRSSYNSPLHF. The DNA for the CDR3 is TGTGCCAGCAGCCGGGATGGTCGAAGCTCCTATAATTCACCCCTCCACTTT.

This clonotype came up many times. The J gene is TRBJ1-6, the V gene TRBV7-2; D remains ambiguous. The CDR3 sequence is 16 residues long. The V end lost 1 base, the J end lost 0 bases, and 7 bases lay between the germline ends. CDR1 is SGHTA and CDR2 is FQGNSA in the germline V gene. CDR3: CASSLVGSSYNSPLHF. The CDR3 coding sequence is TGTGCCAGCAGCTTAGTCGGGAGCTCCTATAATTCACCCCTCCACTTT.

CDR3 loop: CASSTGQGKSEQYF. The CDR3 nucleotides read TGTGCCAGCAGCACGGGACAGGGCAAATCCGAGCAGTACTTC. The rearrangement links TRBV7-9 to TRBJ2-7; 9 nucleotides align to TRBD1. CDR1 and CDR2 (germline): SEHNR, FQNEAQ (reference sequence). The CDR3 runs 14 residues. Germline trimming cut 5 bases from V and 6 bases from J; bases unmatched to any gene: 8.

In the case of this clonotype: Since the CDR3 does not end with the conserved phenylalanine or tryptophan, this likely comes from a read error. The gene calls are TRBV2 and TRBJ2-5; D unclear. Trimming pared 6 bases from V and 3 bases from J, leaving 11 bases between. Germline V gives CDR1 SNHLY, CDR2 FYNNEI. The CDR3 consists of 13 residues. CDR3 in amino acids: CASRPRSKETQYS. CDR3 coding DNA: TGTGCCAGCAGACCCAGGAGCAAAGAGACCCAGTACTCC.

CDR3 loop: CASSFVRGVSPGELFF. The CDR3 region has the DNA TGTGCCAGCAGCTTCGTCAGGGGAGTTAGCCCCGGGGAGCTGTTTTTT. The chain links TRBV28 to TRBJ2-2; maybe TRBD1 (6 bases). The germline gives CDR1 MDHEN, CDR2 SYDVKM. Trimming cost V 6 bases and J 6 bases, with 20 bases left between them. This CDR3 contains 16 residues.

The V call is TRBV10-3, the J call TRBJ1-5; 7 bases are a match to TRBD1. Germline CDR1 is ENHRY and CDR2 is SYGVKD. The CDR3 loop spans 14 amino acids. V trimming: 4 bases; J trimming: 1 base; junction bases outside the gene matches: 1. The CDR3, as DNA: TGTGCCATCAGTGGGGGACAGAGCAATCAGCCCCAGCATTTT. Amino acid sequence: CAISGGQSNQPQHF.

The V gene is TRBV19, the J gene TRBJ2-3; 8 positions agree with TRBD1. With V trimmed by 6 bases and J by 5 bases, 10 bases remained unmatched. There are 15 residues in the CDR3. Looked up from germline, CDR1 is LNHDA and CDR2 is SQIVND (reference sequence). CDR3 in amino acids: CASSPGTGGVDTQYF. DNA of the CDR3: TGTGCCAGTAGCCCAGGGACAGGCGGCGTAGATACGCAGTATTTT.